The 31 T cell receptor beta chains in this list originate from one sample, sequenced in a study of blood T cell repertoires in COVID-19. The repertoire was sequenced with immunoSEQ multiplex PCR; TCRdb's copy has only in-frame clones and lacks some. This repertoire shows 70,000 or so clones, 70% to 80% found once; its top ten account for roughly 35%. Sequences were obtained from peripheral blood. Receptors were obtained from a woman in her 70s with acute or convalescent COVID-19.

The chain employs TRBV21-1 and TRBJ1-3; the table's D call, TRBD1, has no DNA check behind it. TRBV21-1 is a pseudogene. The CDR3 totals 17 residues. The CDR3 loop reads CASSKSQAVSSGNTIYF. The CDR3, as DNA: TGTGCCAGCAGCAAAAGTCAGGCAGTCAGCTCTGGAAACACCATATATTTT.

The rearrangement uses TRBV5-1 and TRBJ2-3; 8 nucleotides match TRBD1. This CDR3 region has 15 residues. The V and J ends lost 4 bases and 3 bases, in that order; junction bases with no gene match: 7. CDR1 SGHRS and CDR2 YFSETQ come from the germline V gene. The chain's CDR3 is CASSTRTGITDTQYF. The CDR3 region has the DNA TGCGCCAGCAGCACCAGGACAGGGATTACAGATACGCAGTATTTT.

V usage is TRBV6-2 or TRBV6-3 and J usage is TRBJ1-6; 9 nucleotides align to TRBD1. CDR3 length: 17 residues. The V and J ends lost 0 bases and 4 bases, in that order; junction bases with no gene match: 4. Looked up from germline, CDR1 is MNHEY and CDR2 is SVGEGT. The CDR3 loop is CASSYSTGGAYNSPLHF. As DNA, the CDR3 is TGTGCCAGCAGTTACTCCACAGGGGGCGCGTATAATTCACCCCTCCACTTT.

V usage is TRBV10-3 and J usage is TRBJ2-1; TRBD2 aligns across 8 bases. The CDR3 is 15 amino acids. The V segment lost 6 bases and the J segment 5 bases; nucleotides outside the gene matches: 9. CDR1 and CDR2 (germline): ENHRY, SYGVKD. CDR3 sequence reads: CAIRAAGVLDNEQFF. In nucleotides, the CDR3 is TGTGCCATCAGGGCAGCGGGAGTGCTAGACAATGAGCAGTTCTTC.

This clone was counted only a few times. The V call is TRBV28, the J call TRBJ1-1; 7 positions match TRBD1. The ends lost 4 bases at V and 0 bases at J; junction bases unmatched: 14. The CDR3 totals 18 residues. The germline V gene has CDR1 MDHEN and CDR2 SYDVKM. For the CDR3, the DNA is TGTGCCAGCAGTTACTTTTTACCGGGACAGCAAATGAACACTGAAGCTTTCTTT. It codes for CASSYFLPGQQMNTEAFF. Supplemented by reference TRBV28 and TRBJ1-1, the full variable domain reads DVKVTQSSRYLVKRTGEKVFLECVQDMDHENMFWYRQDPGLGLRLIYFSYDVKMKEKGDIPEGYSVSREKKERFSLILESASTNQTSMYLCASSYFLPGQQMNTEAFFGQGTRLTVV.

The V call is TRBV2, the J call TRBJ1-6; TRBD1 is a possible D gene (6 bases). This CDR3 has 17 amino acids. Germline V gene data show CDR1 as SNHLY and CDR2 as FYNNEI. V was cut by 3 bases and J by 1 base, with 13 bases left in between. This CDR3 is CASSDSRTGSYNSPLHF. CDR3 in DNA: TGTGCCAGCAGTGATTCTCGTACAGGGTCCTATAATTCACCCCTCCACTTT.

This clone was seen more than once but under ten times. The sample has other DNA sequences that encode this CDR3 too. The chain recombines TRBV28 with TRBJ2-6; D ambiguous. Germline V gene data show CDR1 as MDHEN and CDR2 as SYDVKM. Trimming left V 4 bases short and J 2 bases short, with 9 bases between. The CDR3 is 15 residues long. This chain's CDR3 is CASSSGSAGANVLTF. Here the CDR3 DNA reads TGTGCCAGCAGTTCCGGGTCGGCTGGGGCCAACGTCCTGACTTTC.

This chain uses TRBV19 with TRBJ1-2; D is unclear. This CDR3 has 11 residues. Between the trimmed V and J ends, which lost 10 bases and 5 bases, there was a span of 11 bases. In germline, CDR1 is LNHDA, CDR2 SQIVND (reference sequence). CDR3 sequence (DNA): TGTGCCACCAGGACTGATTATGGCTACACCTTC. Residues: CATRTDYGYTF.

V is TRBV2 and J is TRBJ2-1; weak D call: TRBD2 (6 bases). The CDR3 is made up of 15 amino acids. V lost 6 bases, J lost 9 bases, and 21 bases lay in between. CDR1 is SNHLY, CDR2 FYNNEI, per germline. This CDR3 reads CASREEAGTLTEQFF. In DNA form, the CDR3 reads TGTGCCAGCAGAGAGGAGGCGGGGACTTTAACTGAGCAGTTCTTC.

This clone was observed once. This chain joins TRBV5-6 and TRBJ1-5, with 7 nucleotides matching TRBD1. Trimming took 4 bases from V and 7 from J; bases not matched to a gene: 11. Looked up from germline, CDR1 is SGHDT and CDR2 is YYEEEE. The CDR3 totals 15 residues. The CDR3 sequence: CASSRRDSESQPQHF. The DNA of the CDR3 is TGTGCCAGCAGCCGACGGGACAGTGAATCCCAGCCCCAGCATTTT.

This sequence joins TRBV7-2 and TRBJ2-1; TRBD2 agrees at 8 bases. CDR3 length: 15 amino acids. Germline V gives CDR1 SGHTA, CDR2 FQGNSA. J gave up 8 bases and V 5 bases, and 11 bases lay outside the gene matches. CDR3 residues: CASSPSGAGVYEQFF. Written as DNA, the CDR3 is TGTGCCAGCAGCCCCTCTGGAGCGGGAGTCTATGAGCAGTTCTTC.

V gene TRBV20-1 combines with J gene TRBJ2-7, with TRBD1 matching over 7 bases. The ends lost 3 bases at V and 0 bases at J; junction bases unmatched: 5. The CDR3 is 14 residues long. The germline CDR1 and CDR2 sequences are DFQATT and SNEGSKA (reference sequence). The CDR3 DNA sequence: TGCAGTGCTAGTGGGACAGCTAACTCCTACGAGCAGTACTTC. It codes for CSASGTANSYEQYF.

V and J are TRBV5-1 and TRBJ1-1; 12 positions match TRBD1. Trimming took 5 bases from V and 6 from J; bases not matched to a gene: 5. Germline CDR1 is SGHRS and CDR2 is YFSETQ. This CDR3 has 14 amino acids. CDR3 in DNA: TGCGCCAGCAGGGAGGGACAGGGGGCTTCTGAAGCTTTCTTT. This encodes CASREGQGASEAFF.

The J gene is TRBJ1-1, the V gene TRBV28, with 7 bases identical to TRBD1. This CDR3 comprises 16 residues. Looked up from germline, CDR1 is MDHEN and CDR2 is SYDVKM. Losses at the gene ends were 4 bases for V and 1 base for J; bases not matched to a gene: 9. CDR3 protein: CASSSSGQTPNTEAFF. The CDR3 DNA follows: TGTGCCAGCAGTTCCTCGGGACAGACCCCGAACACTGAAGCTTTCTTT.

Here the CDR3 DNA reads TGTGCCAGCAGAAAGGACAGGTTCTCCTATGGCTACACCTTC. Translating it yields CASRKDRFSYGYTF. J is TRBJ1-2 and V is TRBV2; 7 bases fit TRBD1. The germline V gene has CDR1 SNHLY and CDR2 FYNNEI. With 6 bases clipped from V and 4 bases from J, the junction kept 8 bases outside the gene matches. This CDR3 is 14 amino acids long.

The chain uses TRBV3-1 (or the pseudogene TRBV3-2) and TRBJ1-1, with D possibly TRBD1 on 5 matching bases. The CDR3 runs to 12 residues. From germline, CDR1 is LGHDT and CDR2 YNNKEL (reference sequence). V lost 4 bases and J lost 11, with 14 bases in between. The CDR3 here is CASSPGGAKAFF. CDR3 nucleotide sequence: TGTGCCAGCAGCCCCGGTGGGGCGAAGGCTTTCTTT.

The chain combines TRBV19 with TRBJ1-6, with D perhaps matching TRBD1 (5 bases). CDR3 length equals 15 residues. Looked up from germline, CDR1 is LNHDA and CDR2 is SQIVND (reference sequence). Between the trimmed V and J ends, which lost 5 bases and 0 bases, there was a span of 8 bases. The CDR3 bases are TGTGCCAGTAGTGTACAGGTCTCCTATAATTCACCCCTCCACTTT. Encoded protein: CASSVQVSYNSPLHF. The entire variable domain, with the rest obtained from reference TRBV19 and TRBJ1-6, is as follows: DGGITQSPKYLFRKEGQNVTLSCEQNLNHDAMYWYRQDPGQGLRLIYYSQIVNDFQKGDIAEGYSVSREKKESFPLTVTSAQKNPTAFYLCASSVQVSYNSPLHFGNGTRLTVT.

The CDR3 region is CASSSLGQGGNTIYF. Written as DNA, the CDR3 is TGTGCCAGCAGTTCCCTGGGACAGGGTGGAAACACCATATATTTT. The rearrangement links TRBV28 to TRBJ1-3; 9 bases align to TRBD1. Germline values: CDR1 MDHEN, CDR2 SYDVKM. V lost 4 bases and J lost 3; bases outside the gene matches: 4. This CDR3 is 15 amino acids long.

This clone was seen more than once but under ten times. The V and J genes are TRBV11-2 and TRBJ2-7, with a weak D call TRBD1 (6 bases). The V end was cut by 7 bases, the J end by 5 bases, with 15 bases between. CDR1 and CDR2 (germline): SGHAT, FQNNGV. There are 13 residues in the CDR3. Written as DNA, the CDR3 is TGTGCCAGCAAGTTCAGGGGTAGGGACGAGCAGTACTTC. This gives the protein CASKFRGRDEQYF.

This sequence joins TRBV6-5 and TRBJ2-1; unclear D gene. The germline CDR1 and CDR2 sequences are MNHEY and SVGAGI. The CDR3 is 11 amino acids. V was trimmed by 10 bases and J by 1 base, leaving 5 bases between them. The CDR3 spells CATQSYNEQFF. Here the CDR3 DNA reads TGTGCCACCCAATCCTACAATGAGCAGTTCTTC.

V usage is TRBV6-5 and J usage is TRBJ1-2, with 7 nucleotides matching TRBD1. Germline-derived CDR1 and CDR2 are MNHEY and SVGAGI. After removal of 2 bases from V and 1 base from J, the junction contained 1 base not matched to a gene. The CDR3 covers 14 residues. The CDR3, as DNA: TGTGCCAGCAGTTACGACAGGGATAACTATGGCTACACCTTC. It translates to CASSYDRDNYGYTF.

In this sample, this clone turned up once. The rearrangement links TRBV27 to TRBJ2-5, with D perhaps matching TRBD2 (5 bases). V was clipped by 6 bases and J by 7 bases, with 15 bases between them. The CDR3 length is 13 residues. Germline values: CDR1 MNHEY, CDR2 SMNVEV (reference sequence). In DNA form, the CDR3 reads TGTGCCAGCAGCCCAAGTTTCAGCGGGACCCAGTACTTC. Encoded protein: CASSPSFSGTQYF.

The CDR3 spells CASSQAVNYGYTF. In DNA form, the CDR3 reads TGTGCCAGCAGCCAGGCAGTAAACTATGGCTACACCTTC. The V gene is TRBV3-1 (or the pseudogene TRBV3-2), the J gene TRBJ1-2, with D unclear. The V gene lost 3 bases and the J gene lost 2 bases, with 7 bases spanning the gap. Germline V gene data show CDR1 as LGHDT and CDR2 as YNNKEL (reference sequence). The CDR3 totals 13 residues.

For the CDR3, the DNA is TGTGCCAGCAGCTTAACAGGGCCCTTTAATGAAAAACTGTTTTTT. It specifies CASSLTGPFNEKLFF. The chain links TRBV7-2 to TRBJ1-4, with a tentative D call TRBD1 (6 bases). Trimming took 2 bases from V and 4 from J, leaving 11 bases between them. The CDR3 sequence is 15 residues long. The germline V gene has CDR1 SGHTA and CDR2 FQGNSA.

This clone was recorded only once. The gene calls are TRBV6-5 and TRBJ1-2; D is unresolved. The CDR3 sequence is 12 residues long. V was cut by 7 bases and J by 4 bases, with 10 bases left in between. Germline CDR1 reads MNHEY; CDR2 reads SVGAGI. CDR3 DNA: TGTGCCAGCACACACGCAACCTATGGCTACACCTTC. Protein sequence: CASTHATYGYTF.

In its sample, this clone was seen once. V is TRBV6-5 and J is TRBJ2-7; a weak D match, TRBD1 (5 bases). V lost 6 bases and J lost 4, with 19 bases in between. This CDR3 has 15 amino acids. Per the germline V gene, CDR1 is MNHEY and CDR2 is SVGAGI. CDR3 protein: CASSLGRGGTYEQYF. In DNA form, the CDR3 reads TGTGCCAGCAGCTTGGGTAGGGGCGGAACTTACGAGCAGTACTTC.

V usage is TRBV7-9 and J usage is TRBJ2-7; D is possibly TRBD2 (5 bases). This CDR3 has 15 residues. Germline V gives CDR1 SEHNR, CDR2 FQNEAQ (reference sequence). The V end lost 3 bases, the J end lost 7 bases, and 19 bases lay between the germline ends. CDR3 coding DNA: TGTGCCAGCAGCTTTCCCGGACTCCATGGGGAAGAGCAGTACTTC. Protein product: CASSFPGLHGEEQYF.

The rearrangement links TRBV5-1 to TRBJ1-2; D uncertain. From germline, CDR1 is SGHRS and CDR2 YFSETQ. This CDR3 is built from 15 residues. Trimming shortened V by 0 bases and J by 0 bases, and 9 bases separated the two germline ends. The CDR3 loop reads CASSLDRTANYGYTF. DNA for the CDR3: TGCGCCAGCAGCTTGGACAGAACTGCTAACTATGGCTACACCTTC.

The table lists this clone with a few counts. The rearrangement joins TRBV14 to TRBJ2-7; TRBD1 might be the D (5 bases). This CDR3 comprises 16 residues. V lost 0 bases and J 0 bases, leaving 12 bases between the germline ends. Germline V CDR1 and CDR2: SGHDN, FVKESK. In DNA, the CDR3 is TGTGCCAGCAGCCAAGATGGGGCCGCGTTCTCCTACGAGCAGTACTTC. Translation: CASSQDGAAFSYEQYF.

This sequence joins TRBV19 and TRBJ2-3; TRBD1 matches at 8 bases. After removal of 4 bases from V and 4 bases from J, the junction contained 4 bases not matched to a gene. This CDR3 region has 14 residues. Germline V gene data show CDR1 as LNHDA and CDR2 as SQIVND (reference sequence). CDR3 in amino acids: CASSRTGSADTQYF. The CDR3 coding sequence is TGTGCCAGTAGTAGGACAGGGAGCGCAGATACGCAGTATTTT.

The chain couples TRBV28 to TRBJ1-2; 7 bases match TRBD1. CDR1 is MDHEN and CDR2 is SYDVKM in the germline V gene. The CDR3 has 13 residues. V gave up 6 bases and J gave up 2 bases; unmatched junction bases: 3. CDR3: CASRTGFNYGYTF. DNA of the CDR3: TGTGCCAGCAGGACAGGGTTCAACTATGGCTACACCTTC.